The 15 T cell receptor beta chains listed next were all sequenced from one sample in a study of T cell repertoires in cytomegalovirus infection. Their specific antigens are unknown. TCRdb re-called the reads with MiXCR, one entry per CDR3 protein. This table holds 750,000 to 950,000 distinct CDR3 sequences, about 28% found once. The material was cultured CD8+ T cells from PBMCs, obtained from culture after CMV antigen stimulation. These TCRs come from a human donor in good health (CMV status not recorded). Some clones in this sample may be carry-over from other donors' samples.

In this sample, this clonotype turned up a few times. The rearrangement uses TRBV29-1 and TRBJ1-1; D remains ambiguous. Germline CDR1 reads SQVTM; CDR2 reads ANQGSEA. CDR3 length equals 12 residues. V was clipped by 3 bases and J by 6 bases, with 11 bases between them. CDR3 sequence reads: CSVDTRGPEAFF. The CDR3 DNA is TGCAGCGTTGATACGCGTGGCCCTGAAGCTTTCTTT.

The J gene is TRBJ2-2, the V gene TRBV29-1, with unresolved D. Germline V gives CDR1 SQVTM, CDR2 ANQGSEA. Trimming pared 5 bases from V and 8 bases from J, leaving 6 bases between. The CDR3 has 10 residues. CDR3 protein: CSVWMGELFF. As DNA, the CDR3 is TGCAGCGTTTGGATGGGGGAGCTGTTTTTT.

This clonotype came up many times. The chain combines TRBV7-2 with TRBJ2-5; TRBD2 matches at 8 bases. J lost 5 bases, V lost 1 base, and 15 bases had no gene match. There are 18 residues in the CDR3. Germline loops: CDR1 SGHTA, CDR2 FQGNSA. CDR3 coding DNA: TGTGCCAGCAGCTTAGGACTAGTACGGGGGGGGCGTTGGGAGACCCAGTACTTC. It translates to CASSLGLVRGGRWETQYF.

This chain connects TRBV6-6 to TRBJ2-5, with TRBD2 matching 12 bases. CDR1 is MNHNY, CDR2 SVGAGI, per germline (reference sequence). J was trimmed by 2 bases and V by 6 bases; bases with no gene match: 4. CDR3 length: 15 amino acids. CDR3 loop: CASRRLAGVQETQYF. The CDR3 coding sequence is TGTGCCAGCAGACGACTAGCGGGGGTTCAAGAGACCCAGTACTTC.

The table lists this clonotype with a count of one. The chain has TRBV28 and TRBJ2-7, with 11 positions matching TRBD2. J was trimmed by 2 bases and V by 6 bases; bases with no gene match: 6. CDR3 length: 15 amino acids. In germline, CDR1 is MDHEN, CDR2 SYDVKM. The CDR3 sequence is CASSVGLAEAYEQYV. CDR3 bases: TGTGCCAGCAGCGTGGGACTAGCGGAAGCCTACGAGCAGTACGTC.

This clonotype has more than one count but fewer than ten. The V call is TRBV29-1, the J call TRBJ1-1; 7 bases are a match to TRBD1. The length of the CDR3 is 15 residues. The V gene's germline CDR1 is SQVTM and CDR2 ANQGSEA. V was pared by 3 bases and J by 0 bases, with 7 bases of the junction left unmatched. In nucleotides, the CDR3 is TGCAGCGTTGAGACTCTGGACAGGCTGAACACTGAAGCTTTCTTT. This encodes CSVETLDRLNTEAFF.

This clonotype was found a few times. The V gene is TRBV6-1, the J gene TRBJ2-1; TRBD2 aligns across 8 bases. Trimming cost V 6 bases and J 4 bases; bases outside gene matches: 5. Per the germline V gene, CDR1 is MNHNS and CDR2 is SASEGT. CDR3 length: 14 amino acids. The CDR3 loop reads CASSSGGEYNEQFF. In nucleotides, the CDR3 is TGTGCCAGCAGCAGCGGGGGAGAGTACAATGAGCAGTTCTTC.

This clonotype has only a few counts. The chain combines TRBV7-9 with TRBJ2-1; no clear D. This CDR3 spans 17 amino acids. Germline V gives CDR1 SEHNR, CDR2 FQNEAQ (reference sequence). V gave up 5 bases and J gave up 1 base, with 18 bases separating them. CDR3 bases: TGTGCCAGCAGCCTAAGCACAGACGGAAGATCCTACAATGAGCAGTTCTTC. It translates to CASSLSTDGRSYNEQFF.

The rearrangement joins TRBV7-6 to TRBJ1-1; TRBD1 might be the D (6 bases). Germline loops: CDR1 SGHVS, CDR2 FNYEAQ. V lost 6 bases and J 8 bases, leaving 13 bases between the germline ends. The CDR3 contains 12 residues. CDR3 amino acids: CASRDHGTEAFF. The CDR3 coding sequence is TGTGCCAGCAGGGATCATGGGACAGAAGCTTTCTTT.

The chain has TRBV6-1 and TRBJ1-1; D unresolved. V was trimmed by 8 bases and J by 3 bases, leaving 7 bases between them. This CDR3 has 11 residues. From germline, CDR1 is MNHNS and CDR2 SASEGT. CDR3 loop: CASHPDTEAFF. Written as DNA, the CDR3 is TGTGCCAGCCACCCGGACACTGAAGCTTTCTTT.

This clonotype was counted a few times. The genes are TRBV3-1 and TRBJ1-2; a possible D gene is TRBD1 (5 bases). Germline CDR1 LGHDT, CDR2 YNNKEL (reference sequence). The CDR3 runs 14 residues. The ends were cut back, 4 bases at V and 3 bases at J, with 12 bases in the middle. The CDR3 DNA is TGTGCCAGCAGCCCCGGGGGTCGGGACTATGGCTACACCTTC. This sequence encodes CASSPGGRDYGYTF.

V and J are TRBV7-6 and TRBJ2-1; a possible D gene is TRBD2 (7 bases). The CDR3 is 15 amino acids. Trimming shortened V by 2 bases and J by 7 bases, and 15 bases separated the two germline ends. Germline V lookup: CDR1 SGHVS, CDR2 FNYEAQ. CDR3 in DNA: TGTGCCAGCAGCTTAAGTGGGGGGGGGCTAAATGAGCAGTTCTTC. This gives the protein CASSLSGGGLNEQFF.

This clonotype was observed once. The rearrangement joins TRBV15 to TRBJ2-7; TRBD1 aligns across 7 bases. The CDR3 totals 15 residues. Trimming at V came to 0 bases and at J to 7 bases, leaving 9 bases not matched to a gene. Germline lookup yields CDR1 LNHNV and CDR2 YYDKDF (reference sequence). The CDR3 DNA reads as TGTGCCACCAGCAGAGATCTGGGACAGTTCAGGGAGCAGTACGTC. It codes for CATSRDLGQFREQYV.

This clonotype was seen repeatedly, ten times or more. The gene calls are TRBV7-2 and TRBJ2-1; TRBD1 might be the D (5 bases). Looked up from germline, CDR1 is SGHTA and CDR2 is FQGNSA. Trimming stripped 1 base from V and 8 bases from J, with 9 bases between. The CDR3 is made up of 13 amino acids. The CDR3 DNA sequence: TGTGCCAGCAGCTTAGGGGCAGGGTATGAGCAGTTCTTC. Encoded protein: CASSLGAGYEQFF. The full variable domain, its missing parts supplied by reference TRBV7-2 and TRBJ2-1, is GAGVSQSPSNKVTEKGKDVELRCDPISGHTALYWYRQSLGQGLEFLIYFQGNSAPDKSGLPSDRFSAERTGGSVSTLTIQRTQQEDSAVYLCASSLGAGYEQFFGPGTRLTVL.

This clonotype was counted a few times. The rearrangement links TRBV7-9 to TRBJ1-1; D is undetermined. There are 14 residues in the CDR3. Trimming stripped 1 base from V and 5 bases from J, with 11 bases between. The germline gives CDR1 SEHNR, CDR2 FQNEAQ (reference sequence). This chain's CDR3 is CASSLVVGFTEAFF. Written as DNA, the CDR3 is TGTGCCAGCAGCTTAGTGGTTGGGTTTACTGAAGCTTTCTTT.